Listed here is a single T cell receptor beta chain. The source of the sample is a study of T-cell reconstitution after alpha-beta-depleted transplantation in children. The library targeted TCRbeta and was prepared with unique molecular identifiers. TCRdb re-analysed the PCR reads in MiXCR, keeping a single row per CDR3 protein. In the table there are around 400,000 distinct CDR3 sequences, roughly a tenth of which are singletons. CDR3 length: 10 amino acids. Per germline, CDR1 DFQATT and CDR2 SNEGSKA (reference sequence). The ends were cut back, 3 bases at V and 6 bases at J, with 3 bases in the middle.

The specimen was PBMCs from the stem cell graft donor, collected from the stem cell graft. The origin of this receptor is a human donor who donated a stem cell graft to a child with acute myeloid leukemia. This chain connects TRBV20-1 to TRBJ2-1; D is uncertain. CDR3 bases: TGCAGTGCTAGCCTCAATGAGCAGTTCTTC. It codes for CSASLNEQFF.